The clone carrying this TCR beta chain appeared many times. TCRdb passed the RT-PCR reads through MiXCR, listing each CDR3 protein once. This sample yields some 31,000 distinct CDR3 sequences, of which about 37% are seen a single time; less than 85% belongs to the top ten. The record originates from a study of patients and donors after allogeneic stem cell transplantation. Germline V gives CDR1 LGHDT, CDR2 YNNKEL (reference sequence). V lost 6 bases and J lost 2; bases outside the gene matches: 5. The CDR3 length is 16 residues. The specimen sequenced was blood, either unsorted or a sorted T cell fraction (not recorded which). The receptor was derived from a human donor who was either an allogeneic HSCT recipient or a stem cell or donor lymphocyte infusion donor (not recorded which). It is not recorded whose cells these are; they may come from a transplant donor. The chain couples TRBV3-1 to TRBJ2-6; TRBD1 matches 9 bases. The CDR3 protein is CASRSQGAAGANVLTF. Written as DNA, the CDR3 is TGTGCCAGCAGGTCACAGGGGGCCGCTGGGGCCAACGTCCTGACTTTC. Complete variable domain (other parts from reference TRBV3-1 and TRBJ2-6): DTAVSQTPKYLVTQMGNDKSIKCEQNLGHDTMYWYKQDSKKFLKIMFSYNNKELIINETVPNRFSPKSPDKAHLNLHINSLELGDSAVYFCASRSQGAAGANVLTFGAGSRLTVL.